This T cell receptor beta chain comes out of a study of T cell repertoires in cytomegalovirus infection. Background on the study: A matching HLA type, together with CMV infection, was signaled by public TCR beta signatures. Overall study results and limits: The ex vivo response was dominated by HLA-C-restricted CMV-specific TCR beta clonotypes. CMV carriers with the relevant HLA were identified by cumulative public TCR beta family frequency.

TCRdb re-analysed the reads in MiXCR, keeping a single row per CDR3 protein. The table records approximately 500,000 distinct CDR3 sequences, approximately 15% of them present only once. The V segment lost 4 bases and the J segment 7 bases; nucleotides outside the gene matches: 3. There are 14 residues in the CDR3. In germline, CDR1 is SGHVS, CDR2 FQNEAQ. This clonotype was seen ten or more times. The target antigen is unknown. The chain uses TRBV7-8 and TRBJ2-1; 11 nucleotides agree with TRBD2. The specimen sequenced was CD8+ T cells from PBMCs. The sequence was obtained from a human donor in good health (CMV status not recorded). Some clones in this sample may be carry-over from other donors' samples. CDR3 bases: TGTGCCAGCAGCTCCACTAGCGGGGGTAATGAGCAGTTCTTC. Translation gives CASSSTSGGNEQFF.